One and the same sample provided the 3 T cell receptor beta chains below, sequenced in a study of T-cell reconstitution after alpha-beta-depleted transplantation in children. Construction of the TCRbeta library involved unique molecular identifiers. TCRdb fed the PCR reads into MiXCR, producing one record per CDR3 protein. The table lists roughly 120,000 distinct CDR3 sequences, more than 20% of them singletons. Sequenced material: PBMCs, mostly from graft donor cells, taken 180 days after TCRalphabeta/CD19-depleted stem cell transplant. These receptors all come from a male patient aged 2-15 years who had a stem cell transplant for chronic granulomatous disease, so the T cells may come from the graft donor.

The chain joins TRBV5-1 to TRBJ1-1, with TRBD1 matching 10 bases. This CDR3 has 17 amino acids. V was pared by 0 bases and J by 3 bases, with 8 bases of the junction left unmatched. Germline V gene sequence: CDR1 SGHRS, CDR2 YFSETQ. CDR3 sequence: CASSLGLGQGRDTEAFF. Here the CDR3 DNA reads TGCGCCAGCAGCTTGGGACTGGGACAGGGGAGAGACACTGAAGCTTTCTTT.

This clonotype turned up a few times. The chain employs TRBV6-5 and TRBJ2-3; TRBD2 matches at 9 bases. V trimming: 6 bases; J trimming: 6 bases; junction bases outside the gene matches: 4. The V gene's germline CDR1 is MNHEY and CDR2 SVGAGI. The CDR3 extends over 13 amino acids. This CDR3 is CASRASGEDTQYF. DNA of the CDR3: TGTGCCAGCAGAGCTAGCGGGGAGGATACGCAGTATTTT.

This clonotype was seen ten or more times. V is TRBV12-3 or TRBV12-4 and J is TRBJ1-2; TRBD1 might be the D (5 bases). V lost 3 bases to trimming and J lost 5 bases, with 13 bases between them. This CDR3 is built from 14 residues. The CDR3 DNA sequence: TGTGCCAGCAGTTTGGGCAGGGCTACGTATGGCTACACCTTC. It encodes CASSLGRATYGYTF.